The 28 T cell receptor beta chains given below trace back to one sample, sequenced in a study of blood T cell repertoires in COVID-19. The assay was immunoSEQ multiplex PCR, and TCRdb's table has in-frame clones only and misses some. The sample records 320,000 or so clones, 85% being singletons. The sequenced sample was PBMCs or T cells enriched from blood (not recorded which). These receptors were obtained from a woman in her twenties or thirties who had been exposed to COVID-19.

This clone was seen just once. V and J are TRBV28 and TRBJ2-7; unclear D gene. Trimming pared 8 bases from V and 2 bases from J, leaving 10 bases between. Germline V lookup: CDR1 MDHEN, CDR2 SYDVKM. The CDR3 has 12 amino acids. CDR3 sequence (DNA): TGTGCCAGCCGAGATCAACCCTACGAGCAGTACTTC. It encodes CASRDQPYEQYF.

The chain uses TRBV27 and TRBJ2-2, with D possibly TRBD1 on 5 matching bases. V was clipped by 3 bases and J by 1 base, with 12 bases between them. CDR3 length: 16 amino acids. Germline V gene data show CDR1 as MNHEY and CDR2 as SMNVEV (reference sequence). In DNA, the CDR3 is TGTGCCAGCAGTTTTAAGTCAGGGCGGAACACCGGGGAGCTGTTTTTT. Its protein product is CASSFKSGRNTGELFF.

CDR3 in DNA: TGTGCCAGCAGTTCCCCCTTCCCCTACGAGCAGTACTTC. Amino acids: CASSSPFPYEQYF. V is TRBV27 and J is TRBJ2-7; D gene ambiguous. The CDR3 runs to 13 residues. Between the trimmed V and J ends, which lost 4 bases and 2 bases, there was a span of 9 bases. Germline V gene data show CDR1 as MNHEY and CDR2 as SMNVEV (reference sequence).

V gene TRBV7-9 combines with J gene TRBJ2-4; no clear D gene. The ends were cut back, 4 bases at V and 6 bases at J, with 7 bases in the middle. Germline V gene data show CDR1 as SEHNR and CDR2 as FQNEAQ (reference sequence). The CDR3 has 12 amino acids. The CDR3 protein is CASSSTTNIQYF. The CDR3 DNA is TGTGCCAGCAGCTCTACCACAAACATTCAGTACTTC.

The chain couples TRBV2 to TRBJ2-2; 8 nucleotides match TRBD2. The CDR3 extends over 13 amino acids. Germline V gene lookup returns CDR1 SNHLY and CDR2 FYNNEI. V shed 8 bases and J 3 bases; nucleotides not matched to a gene: 2. The CDR3 sequence is CASLGGDTGELFF. In nucleotides, the CDR3 is TGTGCCAGCCTCGGGGGGGACACCGGGGAGCTGTTTTTT.

This chain uses TRBV12-3 or TRBV12-4 with TRBJ1-1; no clear D. V was cut by 6 bases and J by 0 bases, with 8 bases left in between. This CDR3 has 13 residues. Here the CDR3 reads CASRAELNTEAFF. The CDR3 DNA sequence: TGTGCCAGCAGGGCGGAGCTGAACACTGAAGCTTTCTTT.

The chain couples TRBV6-5 to TRBJ2-2; a weak D match, TRBD1 (6 bases). Germline loops: CDR1 MNHEY, CDR2 SVGAGI. V was trimmed by 2 bases and J by 0 bases, leaving 10 bases between them. The CDR3 runs 16 residues. CDR3 coding DNA: TGTGCCAGCAGTTACGGGGCAGGGGCGAACACCGGGGAGCTGTTTTTT. Its protein product is CASSYGAGANTGELFF.

This clone was observed once. The chain joins TRBV5-8 to TRBJ2-1, with D possibly TRBD2 on 6 matching bases. The CDR3 runs to 13 residues. In germline, CDR1 is SGHTS, CDR2 YDEGEE. Trimming left V 7 bases short and J 5 bases short, with 13 bases between. This CDR3 reads CASRDFANNEQFF. CDR3 in DNA: TGTGCCAGCCGGGACTTCGCAAACAATGAGCAGTTCTTC.

Remarks on this clone: This specimen includes other DNA sequences encoding the same CDR3. This sequence joins TRBV11-2 and TRBJ2-7, with D uncertain. Per germline, CDR1 SGHAT and CDR2 FQNNGV. This CDR3 comprises 13 residues. V was trimmed by 5 bases and J by 3 bases, leaving 11 bases between them. CDR3: CASSLLQGYEQYF. CDR3 bases: TGTGCCAGCAGCCTACTACAAGGCTACGAGCAGTACTTC.

This clone was observed many times. The chain combines TRBV18 with TRBJ2-7; D possibly corresponds to TRBD2 (5 bases). Germline V gene lookup returns CDR1 KGHSH and CDR2 LQKENI. The CDR3 spans 13 residues. Trimming shortened V by 2 bases and J by 5 bases, and 10 bases separated the two germline ends. This CDR3 is CASSPEGVHEQYF. As DNA, the CDR3 is TGTGCCAGCTCACCAGAGGGTGTTCACGAGCAGTACTTC. Full variable domain (rest looked up from reference TRBV18 and TRBJ2-7): NAGVMQNPRHLVRRRGQEARLRCSPMKGHSHVYWYRQLPEEGLKFMVYLQKENIIDESGMPKERFSAEFPKEGPSILRIQQVVRGDSAAYFCASSPEGVHEQYFGPGTRLTVT.

The J gene is TRBJ2-1, the V gene TRBV2, with 8 bases matching TRBD2. Unmatched junction bases numbered 9, after V lost 4 bases and J lost 7 bases. CDR3 length: 15 residues. CDR1 SNHLY and CDR2 FYNNEI come from the germline V gene. This chain's CDR3 is CASSVLSGIGNEQFF. The CDR3 DNA reads TGTGCCAGCAGTGTGCTTAGCGGGATCGGAAATGAGCAGTTCTTC.

The chain uses TRBV4-1 and TRBJ2-1, with D possibly TRBD2 on 6 matching bases. Germline V gene data show CDR1 as MGHRA and CDR2 as YSYEKL. Deletions cut 3 bases from V and 8 bases from J, with 14 bases between. The CDR3 runs 14 residues. As DNA, the CDR3 is TGCGCCAGCAGCCACGGGAGAATTGAGGATGAGCAGTTCTTC. It codes for CASSHGRIEDEQFF.

The gene calls are TRBV30 and TRBJ2-7; TRBD1 matches at 9 bases. The germline CDR1 and CDR2 sequences are GTSNPN and SVGIG (reference sequence). The CDR3 totals 13 residues. The DNA of the CDR3 is TGTTCCTACCGAGGACAGGGGTACTACGAGCAGTACTTC. Its translation is CSYRGQGYYEQYF.

V is TRBV3-1 (or the pseudogene TRBV3-2) and J is TRBJ2-5; a weak D match, TRBD1 (5 bases). Germline CDR1 is LGHDT and CDR2 is YNNKEL (reference sequence). This CDR3 has 14 amino acids. V lost 4 bases and J lost 2, with 11 bases in between. The CDR3 DNA sequence: TGTGCCAGCAGCCCTCGGACACTTCAAGAGACCCAGTACTTC. Its protein is CASSPRTLQETQYF.

The chain is built from TRBV5-1 and TRBJ1-2; D unclear. V was cut by 1 base and J by 5 bases, with 9 bases left in between. The CDR3 spans 13 residues. Per germline, CDR1 SGHRS and CDR2 YFSETQ. The CDR3 DNA is TGCGCCAGCAGCTTGCCCCCGGGATATGGCTACACCTTC. Translating it yields CASSLPPGYGYTF.

The genes are TRBV28 and TRBJ1-3, with D perhaps TRBD1 (6 bases). V was pared by 5 bases and J by 0 bases, with 11 bases between. The CDR3 extends over 15 amino acids. In germline, CDR1 is MDHEN, CDR2 SYDVKM. The CDR3 DNA follows: TGTGCCAGCAGTCCGGGACACTACTCTGGAAACACCATATATTTT. It codes for CASSPGHYSGNTIYF.

CDR3 nucleotide sequence: TGTGCCAGCAGCTTATTTGTAAGGACAGGGGGCGACTATGGCTACACCTTC. It yields the protein CASSLFVRTGGDYGYTF. V gene TRBV7-2 combines with J gene TRBJ1-2; 11 nucleotides match TRBD1. The CDR3 covers 17 residues. The V gene end was trimmed by 2 bases and the J gene end by 3 bases; junction bases not matched to a gene: 8. In germline, CDR1 is SGHTA, CDR2 FQGNSA.

The chain uses TRBV5-6 and TRBJ1-1; D not certain. CDR1 and CDR2 from the germline V gene are SGHDT and YYEEEE. The CDR3 runs 14 residues. Trimming stripped 4 bases from V and 3 bases from J, with 13 bases between. In DNA, the CDR3 is TGTGCCAGCAGCCCGGAGATGATACACACTGAAGCTTTCTTT. It specifies CASSPEMIHTEAFF.

The V call is TRBV12-3 or TRBV12-4, the J call TRBJ1-2, with D perhaps TRBD1 (5 bases). The length of the CDR3 is 13 residues. The V and J ends lost 4 bases and 4 bases respectively, with 10 bases between them. CDR3 sequence: CASSSTDPYGYTF. In nucleotides, the CDR3 is TGTGCCAGCAGTTCGACAGATCCCTATGGCTACACCTTC.

This chain joins TRBV27 and TRBJ2-3; 7 nucleotides match TRBD1. CDR1 MNHEY and CDR2 SMNVEV come from the germline V gene (reference sequence). The CDR3 covers 15 residues. The V segment lost 4 bases and the J segment 3 bases; nucleotides outside the gene matches: 7. The CDR3 coding sequence is TGTGCCAGCAGTTGGAAGGGGGCGAGTACAGATACGCAGTATTTT. This gives the protein CASSWKGASTDTQYF.

This clone has a single count. The CDR3 DNA sequence: TGCGCCAGCAGCCAAGGGGGAGGTCGTAATGAAAAACTGTTTTTT. This sequence encodes CASSQGGGRNEKLFF. The chain carries TRBV4-3 and TRBJ1-4; D remains ambiguous. This CDR3 is built from 15 residues. Trimming removed 1 base at V and 4 bases at J, with 10 bases between. CDR1 LGHNA and CDR2 YSLEER come from the germline V gene.

About this clone: This sample includes further DNA sequences coding for the same CDR3. The V call is TRBV5-1, the J call TRBJ2-7; 9 nucleotides line up with TRBD1. Unmatched junction bases numbered 4, after V lost 3 bases and J lost 3 bases. The CDR3 is 14 amino acids. CDR1 and CDR2 from the germline V gene are SGHRS and YFSETQ. CDR3 DNA: TGCGCCAGCAGCTCAGGGACAGGGAGCTACGAGCAGTACTTC. Translated, it gives CASSSGTGSYEQYF.

The chain recombines TRBV11-1 with TRBJ2-6; 7 nucleotides line up with TRBD1. Germline CDR1 and CDR2: SGHAT and FQDESV (reference sequence). CDR3 size: 15 residues. The V gene end was trimmed by 6 bases and the J gene end by 4 bases; junction bases not matched to a gene: 6. The CDR3 nucleotides are TGTGCCAGCAGTCACAGGGGCACAGGGGCCAACGTCCTGACTTTC. Translating gives CASSHRGTGANVLTF.

The chain has TRBV4-1 and TRBJ1-2; D not resolved. Trimming stripped 4 bases from V and 2 bases from J, with 14 bases between. CDR3 length equals 15 residues. Germline CDR1 is MGHRA and CDR2 is YSYEKL. The CDR3 bases are TGCGCCAGCAGCCCCAAGGAATCGGGGAACTATGGCTACACCTTC. It codes for CASSPKESGNYGYTF.

The genes are TRBV3-1 (or the pseudogene TRBV3-2) and TRBJ2-1; no reliable D call. The CDR3 length is 15 residues. In germline, CDR1 is LGHDT, CDR2 YNNKEL (reference sequence). The V end lost 0 bases, the J end lost 5 bases, and 11 bases lay between the germline ends. CDR3 protein: CASSQERKRDNEQFF. The CDR3 region has the DNA TGTGCCAGCAGCCAAGAAAGAAAACGAGACAATGAGCAGTTCTTC.

This clone was seen ten or more times. The rearrangement links TRBV19 to TRBJ2-3; 7 bases are shared with TRBD2. In germline, CDR1 is LNHDA, CDR2 SQIVND (reference sequence). Losses at the gene ends were 7 bases for V and 4 bases for J; bases not matched to a gene: 5. The CDR3 has 13 amino acids. The CDR3 nucleotides read TGTGCCAGTACGGGGGGTCCAGCAGATACGCAGTATTTT. Translating gives CASTGGPADTQYF.

The V call is TRBV28, the J call TRBJ2-3; 7 positions agree with TRBD2. Losses at the gene ends were 6 bases for V and 7 bases for J; bases not matched to a gene: 19. The CDR3 runs 17 residues. CDR1 MDHEN and CDR2 SYDVKM come from the germline V gene. CDR3 DNA: TGTGCCAGCAGCCAGGGACGGAGCGGGGTCGATATGAATACGCAGTATTTT. This encodes CASSQGRSGVDMNTQYF.

The V and J genes are TRBV3-1 (or the pseudogene TRBV3-2) and TRBJ1-1; the match to TRBD1 covers 7 bases. The V and J ends lost 0 bases and 10 bases, in that order; junction bases with no gene match: 5. From germline, CDR1 is LGHDT and CDR2 YNNKEL (reference sequence). The length of the CDR3 is 13 residues. CDR3 sequence: CASSQDLAGGAFF. As DNA, the CDR3 is TGTGCCAGCAGCCAAGATTTAGCAGGGGGAGCTTTCTTT.